These 18 T cell receptor beta chains came from one sample sequenced in a study of cytomegalovirus exposure and HLA in healthy donors. 60 Vbeta and 13 Jbeta primers were used in PCR. The data were produced by immunoSEQ multiplex PCR, yet TCRdb's version contains in-frame clones alone and is incomplete. The profile shows some 180,000 clones, roughly 9.4% of them singletons. The sample comprised PBMCs. The receptor source for this set is a woman aged 25 to 39 in good health and CMV-seropositive.

The gene calls are TRBV5-4 and TRBJ2-7; 7 bases map to TRBD2. The V segment lost 1 base and the J segment 3 bases; nucleotides outside the gene matches: 10. Germline-derived CDR1 and CDR2 are SGHNT and YYREEE (reference sequence). The CDR3 runs 16 residues. CDR3 nucleotides: TGTGCCAGCAGCTTGACCTCCGCGGGAGTAGGCTACGAGCAGTACTTC. This translates into CASSLTSAGVGYEQYF.

The chain employs TRBV9 and TRBJ1-1, with 7 bases lining up with TRBD1. CDR1 and CDR2 from the germline V gene are SGDLS and YYNGEE. CDR3 size: 13 residues. Trimming removed 7 bases from V and 1 base from J; junction bases left unmatched: 4. Here the CDR3 DNA reads TGTGCCAGCGGTAGGGACAGGAACACTGAAGCTTTCTTT. It yields the protein CASGRDRNTEAFF.

The chain has TRBV5-1 and TRBJ2-1, with TRBD2 matching over 8 bases. Germline V gene sequence: CDR1 SGHRS, CDR2 YFSETQ. Trimming took 4 bases from V and 5 from J; bases not matched to a gene: 8. CDR3 size: 15 residues. DNA of the CDR3: TGCGCCAGCAGCGTAGCGGGGCCCCCAAACAATGAGCAGTTCTTC. It is translated as CASSVAGPPNNEQFF.

The chain joins TRBV27 to TRBJ2-3; D may be TRBD2 (5 bases). Germline assignment: CDR1 MNHEY and CDR2 SMNVEV (reference sequence). V was trimmed by 2 bases and J by 1 base, leaving 10 bases between them. This CDR3 contains 15 residues. As DNA, the CDR3 is TGTGCCAGCAGTTTAGCTGCGGGTGGCACAGATACGCAGTATTTT. This sequence encodes CASSLAAGGTDTQYF.

The chain recombines TRBV5-1 with TRBJ2-2; 11 bases align to TRBD2. The V segment lost 4 bases and the J segment 5 bases; nucleotides outside the gene matches: 10. This CDR3 is 17 amino acids long. The V gene's germline CDR1 is SGHRS and CDR2 YFSETQ. The chain's CDR3 is CASSPSLTSGATGELFF. The CDR3 DNA is TGCGCCAGCAGCCCGTCATTGACTAGCGGGGCGACCGGGGAGCTGTTTTTT.

The chain has TRBV5-1 and TRBJ2-5; 8 positions agree with TRBD2. This CDR3 has 14 residues. Unmatched junction bases numbered 7, after V lost 5 bases and J lost 4 bases. The germline V gene has CDR1 SGHRS and CDR2 YFSETQ. The CDR3 DNA is TGCGCCAGCAGGGGAGCGGGAGTAGGAGAGACCCAGTACTTC. This codes for CASRGAGVGETQYF. Complete variable domain (other parts from reference TRBV5-1 and TRBJ2-5): KAGVTQTPRYLIKTRGQQVTLSCSPISGHRSVSWYQQTPGQGLQFLFEYFSETQRNKGNFPGRFSGRQFSNSRSEMNVSTLELGDSALYLCASRGAGVGETQYFGPGTRLLVL.

This clone was counted a few times. CDR3 coding DNA: TGTGCCAGCAGCCAATCCGACAGGGGCCACACTGAAGCTTTCTTT. It encodes CASSQSDRGHTEAFF. V gene TRBV6-4 combines with J gene TRBJ1-1; 8 bases match TRBD1. With 6 bases clipped from V and 3 bases from J, the junction kept 9 bases outside the gene matches. This CDR3 has 15 residues. CDR1 MRHNA and CDR2 SNTAGT come from the germline V gene.

The V gene is TRBV6-1, the J gene TRBJ2-3; D perhaps matches TRBD2 (5 bases). Germline V lookup: CDR1 MNHNS, CDR2 SASEGT. Trimming pared 9 bases from V and 10 bases from J, leaving 17 bases between. The CDR3 length is 12 residues. The CDR3 DNA is TGTGCCAGTCGGGAAGATTCGATATCGCAGTATTTT. Translating it yields CASREDSISQYF.

This clone was seen only a few times. The V call is TRBV7-2, the J call TRBJ2-3; 9 bases map to TRBD2. After removal of 4 bases from V and 4 bases from J, the junction contained 9 bases not matched to a gene. Germline loops: CDR1 SGHTA, CDR2 FQGNSA. The CDR3 totals 16 residues. CDR3 sequence (DNA): TGTGCCAGCAGCTCCTACGGTAGCGGGAGCGCAGATACGCAGTATTTT. Residues: CASSSYGSGSADTQYF.

The rearrangement links TRBV30 to TRBJ1-5; 9 bases are shared with TRBD1. Germline-derived CDR1 and CDR2 are GTSNPN and SVGIG (reference sequence). This CDR3 is 13 amino acids long. J lost 3 bases, V lost 6 bases, and 3 bases had no gene match. The CDR3 bases are TGTGCCTGCGGACAGGGGAACAATCAGCCCCAGCATTTT. It is translated as CACGQGNNQPQHF.

The chain is built from TRBV5-1 and TRBJ1-5, with TRBD1 identical over 8 bases. The germline CDR1 and CDR2 sequences are SGHRS and YFSETQ. The CDR3 has 15 amino acids. J gave up 7 bases and V 3 bases, and 9 bases lay outside the gene matches. CDR3 DNA: TGCGCCAGCAGCTCATCCCCGGGACAGGAGCAGCCCCAGCATTTT. Encoded protein: CASSSSPGQEQPQHF.

The chain couples TRBV9 to TRBJ2-7; tentatively, D is TRBD1 (7 bases). V lost 1 base, J lost 7 bases, and 9 bases lay in between. Germline V gives CDR1 SGDLS, CDR2 YYNGEE. The CDR3 is made up of 12 amino acids. Here the CDR3 reads CASSVQGGEQYF. The CDR3 nucleotides are TGTGCCAGCAGCGTACAGGGGGGTGAGCAGTACTTC.

This clone showed up just a few times. The rearrangement joins TRBV29-1 to TRBJ2-4; D gene unclear. Germline loops: CDR1 SQVTM, CDR2 ANQGSEA. Trimming cost V 6 bases and J 3 bases, with 15 bases left between them. The CDR3 is 14 amino acids. This CDR3 reads CSVSTQGVKNIQYF. The CDR3 bases are TGCAGCGTCTCAACCCAAGGAGTCAAAAACATTCAGTACTTC.

This clone was observed a handful of times. The chain recombines TRBV11-2 with TRBJ2-6, with 8 bases that match TRBD1. Germline CDR1 SGHAT, CDR2 FQNNGV. This CDR3 region has 16 residues. V lost 4 bases and J lost 1; bases outside the gene matches: 3. CDR3 DNA sequence: TGTGCCAGCAGCTCCGGGACAGGATCTGGGGCCAACGTCCTGACTTTC. This translates into CASSSGTGSGANVLTF.

The chain couples TRBV5-6 to TRBJ2-1; maybe TRBD2 (6 bases). Germline V CDR1 and CDR2: SGHDT, YYEEEE. Trimming removed 2 bases at V and 15 bases at J, with 18 bases between. The CDR3 is 13 amino acids. CDR3 sequence: CASSFDSGLQRFF. The CDR3 DNA is TGTGCCAGCAGCTTTGATTCGGGACTCCAACGGTTCTTC.

This clone appeared a few times. The chain is built from TRBV11-2 and TRBJ2-7; 7 bases fit TRBD1. Germline CDR1 and CDR2: SGHAT and FQNNGV. The CDR3 runs 14 residues. Trimming took 8 bases from V and 3 from J; bases not matched to a gene: 10. DNA for the CDR3: TGTGCCAGCCGACGGGACAGAAGCTTCTACGAGCAGTACTTC. It codes for CASRRDRSFYEQYF.

The chain uses TRBV4-1 and TRBJ2-5, with 14 positions matching TRBD2. The CDR3 contains 17 residues. After removal of 5 bases from V and 1 base from J, the junction contained 6 bases not matched to a gene. Germline CDR1 and CDR2: MGHRA and YSYEKL. The CDR3 nucleotides read TGCGCCAGCAGCTTCCGACTAGCGGGGGGGGCCCAAGAGACCCAGTACTTC. This sequence encodes CASSFRLAGGAQETQYF.

The chain couples TRBV10-1 to TRBJ2-2, with 9 bases that match TRBD2. The germline V gene encodes CDR1 WNHNN and CDR2 SYGVQD (reference sequence). The J segment lost 3 bases and the V segment lost 4 bases, leaving 6 bases of the junction unmatched. The CDR3 is made up of 16 amino acids. CDR3 sequence: CASSAQAGGHTGELFF. DNA for the CDR3: TGCGCCAGCAGTGCGCAAGCGGGAGGCCACACCGGGGAGCTGTTTTTT.